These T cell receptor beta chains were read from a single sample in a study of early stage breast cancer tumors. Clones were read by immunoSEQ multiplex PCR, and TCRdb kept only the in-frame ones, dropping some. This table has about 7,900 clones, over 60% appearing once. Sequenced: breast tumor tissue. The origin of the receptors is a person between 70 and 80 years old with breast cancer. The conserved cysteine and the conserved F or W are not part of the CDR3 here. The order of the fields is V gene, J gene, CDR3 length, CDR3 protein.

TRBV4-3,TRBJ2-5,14,ASSQVGGGVRETQY
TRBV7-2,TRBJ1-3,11,ASSTRTGNTIY
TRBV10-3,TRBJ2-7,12,AISTRTGDYEQY
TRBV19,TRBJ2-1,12,ASSRGAGYNEQF
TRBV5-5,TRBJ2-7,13,ASSLVSGGSYEQY
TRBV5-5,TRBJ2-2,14,ASSLGVGGSTGELF
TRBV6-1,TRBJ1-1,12,ASRRLEGNTEAF
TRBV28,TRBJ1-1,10,ATTGGFTEAF
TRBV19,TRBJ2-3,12,ASSHRVGLDTQY
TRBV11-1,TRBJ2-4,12,ASSPRTKENIQY